The clone carrying this TCR beta chain was found many times. No antigen is known for it. Ophthalmopathy in the patients scored at least 3 on Clinical Activity Score and at least 4 on NOSPECS grade, lasting under 3 months. PBMCs were obtained from under 13 ml fresh peripheral blood. These data belong to a study of T cells in Graves' hyperthyroidism and ophthalmopathy. The CDR3 regions of TCR beta were amplified from RNA transcripts. An initial round of RT-PCR targeting the TCR CDR3 relied on the HTBI primer set. A single record per CDR3 protein comes from TCRdb applying MiXCR to the multiplex PCR reads. This sample has 200,000 to 250,000 distinct CDR3 sequences, with about a sixth found just once. Study results and caveats: Ophthalmopathy could be told apart from stable hyperthyroidism with a 13 V-J model.

The TCR originated in a woman between 18 and 30 years old with Graves' ophthalmopathy. Sequencing was carried out using blood.

DNA for the CDR3: TGCGCCAGCAGCTCGAGTTTTCACGGGGAGCTGTTTTTT. Protein product: CASSSSFHGELFF. The rearrangement joins TRBV5-1 to TRBJ2-2; D is unclear. With 3 bases removed from V and 7 bases from J, the gap between germline ends came to 10 bases. The CDR3 is made up of 13 amino acids. Germline CDR1 is SGHRS and CDR2 is YFSETQ.